This T cell receptor (beta chain) was profiled in a study of shared clonotypes between healthy human individuals. Overall study findings and caveats: It was expected that sequencing depth would affect clonotype sharing among donors.

The method was immunoSEQ multiplex PCR; TCRdb's version includes in-frame clones alone and lacks a portion of them. This sample has fewer than 550,000 clones, with 75% to 80% found just once. CDR1 is MDHEN, CDR2 SYDVKM, per germline. Between the trimmed V and J ends, which lost 5 bases and 4 bases, there was a span of 11 bases. The CDR3 runs 13 residues. A remark on this clone: Its antigen remains unknown.

With unsorted samples, genomic DNA was obtained from about 90 million PBMCs. The chain is built from TRBV28 and TRBJ1-2; D is unclear. The origin of this receptor is a woman aged 40 to 50 in good health. Some clones in this sample may be carry-over from other donors' samples. Sequencing was done on a sample of PBMCs. In DNA form, the CDR3 reads TGTGCCAGCAGTCTGTTCTCCGGCTATGGCTACACCTTC. It codes for CASSLFSGYGYTF.